These T cell receptor beta chains were read from a single sample in a study of regulatory and conventional T cells in RAG deficiency. The repertoire was sequenced with immunoSEQ multiplex PCR; TCRdb's copy has only in-frame clones and lacks some. The sample carries 30,000 to 35,000 clones, 75% to 80% recorded once. This same sample was also taken into another study, of regulatory T cells.

Sample: CD4+ effector T cells sorted from blood. The receptors were sampled from a human donor in good health. Both conserved end residues are part of each CDR3. The D gene is left open where the match is weak. The size field is filled for only some rows; it gives once, few, many or a size class.

TRBJ2-1	14	TRBV30	NA	TRBD1	CAWSGGQGYNEQFF	TGTGCCTGGAGCGGGGGACAGGGTTACAATGAGCAGTTCTTC
TRBJ1-5	15	TRBV6-1	NA	NA	CASSARLGTRQPQHF	TGTGCCAGCAGTGCCCGACTGGGTACGCGTCAGCCCCAGCATTTT
TRBJ2-5	14	TRBV2	NA	NA	CASKVYRSEETQYF	TGTGCCAGCAAGGTTTATAGGTCCGAGGAGACCCAGTACTTC
TRBJ2-7	18	TRBV18	NA	NA	CASSPSGSSGGLTYEQYF	TGTGCCAGCTCACCCTCCGGATCGAGCGGCGGACTTACCTACGAGCAGTACTTC
TRBJ2-3	16	TRBV4-1	NA	NA	CASSQEMRAITDTQYF	TGCGCCAGCAGCCAAGAAATGAGGGCGATCACAGATACGCAGTATTTT
TRBJ1-2	16	TRBV7-9	NA	NA	CASSAPRVVTNYGYTF	TGTGCCAGCAGCGCCCCACGCGTAGTTACTAACTATGGCTACACCTTC
TRBJ2-7	15	TRBV7-2	NA	NA	CASSLQDQLAYEQYF	TGTGCCAGCAGCCTACAGGATCAACTTGCATACGAGCAGTACTTC
TRBJ1-2	13	TRBV5-1	few	NA	CASSAGLNYGYTF	TGCGCCAGCAGCGCCGGTTTAAACTATGGCTACACCTTC
TRBJ1-1	14	TRBV2	NA	NA	CASSEGGANTEAFF	TGTGCCAGCAGTGAAGGAGGCGCCAACACTGAAGCTTTCTTT
TRBJ1-2	12	TRBV29-1	NA	NA	CSVAQGGYGYTF	TGCAGCGTTGCACAGGGCGGGTATGGCTACACCTTC
TRBJ2-1	16	TRBV6-6	NA	NA	CASSYSGGFSYNEQFF	TGTGCCAGCAGTTACTCCGGGGGATTCTCCTACAATGAGCAGTTCTTC
TRBJ1-5	15	TRBV6-5	NA	TRBD1	CASSYSQGANQPQHF	TGTGCCAGCAGTTACTCGCAGGGGGCAAATCAGCCCCAGCATTTT
TRBJ1-6	15	TRBV30	few	TRBD1	CAWSQGGTYNSPLHF	TGTGCCTGGAGTCAGGGGGGCACCTATAATTCACCCCTCCACTTT
TRBJ1-2	17	TRBV25-1	NA	TRBD1	CASSEAPGQGANYGYTF	TGTGCCAGCAGTGAAGCCCCCGGACAGGGAGCAAACTATGGCTACACCTTC
TRBJ1-2	11	TRBV30	few	NA	CAWTQGIGYTF	TGTGCCTGGACGCAGGGTATCGGCTACACCTTC
TRBJ2-6	15	TRBV15	NA	NA	CATSRDFPGVNVLTF	TGTGCCACCAGCAGAGACTTCCCAGGGGTCAACGTCCTGACTTTC
TRBJ2-3	14	TRBV15	NA	TRBD1	CATSRRQGTDTQYF	TGTGCCACCAGCAGACGACAGGGAACAGATACGCAGTATTTT
TRBJ2-1	14	TRBV6-1	NA	NA	CAIQPTPFYNEQFF	TGTGCCATCCAACCTACCCCCTTCTACAATGAGCAGTTCTTC
TRBJ2-7	15	TRBV7-7	NA	TRBD1	CASSLAIWGQDEQYF	TGTGCTAGCAGCTTAGCTATCTGGGGACAGGACGAGCAGTACTTC
TRBJ1-4	15	TRBV11-2	NA	NA	CASSRDPTRSGKLFF	TGTGCCAGCAGCCGTGATCCGACACGGAGCGGAAAACTGTTTTTT
TRBJ1-2	15	TRBV5-4	NA	NA	CASSLGTTGGLGYTF	TGTGCCAGCAGCTTGGGGACGACGGGGGGGCTTGGCTACACCTTC
TRBJ2-1	15	TRBV4-2	NA	TRBD2	CASSQDSSGVYEQFF	TGTGCCAGCAGCCAAGATTCTAGCGGGGTCTATGAGCAGTTCTTC
TRBJ1-6	15	TRBV7-8	few	NA	CASSLDTGTRSPLHF	TGTGCCAGCAGCTTAGATACAGGGACTCGTTCACCCCTCCACTTT
TRBJ1-5	16	TRBV6-8	NA	TRBD1	CASSYARDRSNQPQHF	TGTGCCAGCAGTTACGCGAGGGACAGAAGCAATCAGCCCCAGCATTTT
TRBJ2-2	14	TRBV30	NA	NA	CAWSGTANTGELFF	TGTGCCTGGAGTGGGACAGCGAACACCGGGGAGCTGTTTTTT
TRBJ1-2	15	TRBV18	NA	NA	CASSPVLTGYNGYTF	TGTGCCAGCTCACCTGTTTTAACAGGGTATAATGGCTACACCTTC
TRBJ1-5	17	TRBV7-2	NA	NA	CASSNPSGTRSNQPQHF	TGTGCCAGCAGCAACCCCTCAGGGACAAGGAGCAATCAGCCCCAGCATTTT
TRBJ2-3	14	TRBV5-6	NA	NA	CASSFDSKSDTQYF	TGTGCCAGCAGCTTCGACAGTAAGTCAGATACGCAGTATTTT
TRBJ1-2	14	TRBV6-1	few	NA	CASSEAGGNYGYTF	TGTGCCAGCAGTGAAGCTGGAGGGAACTATGGCTACACCTTC
TRBJ2-4	15	TRBV5-1	NA	TRBD2	CASSLTGTNVNIQYF	TGCGCCAGCAGTTTAACCGGGACTAACGTAAACATTCAGTACTTC
TRBJ1-1	14	TRBV5-1	NA	NA	CASNDPELNTEAFF	TGCGCCAGCAACGACCCCGAATTGAACACTGAAGCTTTCTTT
TRBJ2-7	15	TRBV7-8	NA	NA	CASSPWGATPYEQYF	TGTGCCAGCAGCCCCTGGGGGGCCACTCCTTACGAGCAGTACTTC
TRBJ1-2	10	TRBV12-5	once	NA	CASGTSSYTF	TGTGCTAGTGGTACCTCTAGCTACACCTTC
TRBJ2-2	14	TRBV18	NA	NA	CASSPAQITGELFF	TGTGCCAGCTCACCGGCGCAGATCACCGGGGAGCTGTTTTTT
TRBJ2-1	15	TRBV9	NA	NA	CASSTHPGRDNEQFF	TGTGCCAGCAGCACGCACCCCGGACGCGACAATGAGCAGTTCTTC
TRBJ2-7	14	TRBV14	NA	TRBD1	CASSPDRGLYEQYF	TGTGCCAGCAGCCCGGACAGGGGGCTCTACGAGCAGTACTTC
TRBJ2-2	13	TRBV10-1	NA	TRBD1	CASSGQGLGELFF	TGCGCCAGCAGTGGACAGGGCCTCGGGGAGCTGTTTTTT
TRBJ2-5	13	TRBV5-4	NA	TRBD1	CASKQPGQGTQYF	TGTGCCAGCAAGCAACCGGGACAGGGGACCCAGTACTTC
TRBJ1-1	13	TRBV9	NA	NA	CASSPDRDTEAFF	TGTGCCAGCAGCCCAGATCGGGACACTGAAGCTTTCTTT
TRBJ2-7	16	TRBV2	few	NA	CASRRARGQSSYEQYF	TGTGCCAGCAGGAGAGCCCGGGGACAAAGCTCCTACGAGCAGTACTTC
TRBJ1-2	15	TRBV9	NA	TRBD1	CASSAEDRANYGYTF	TGTGCCAGCAGCGCCGAGGACAGGGCCAACTATGGCTACACCTTC
TRBJ2-5	13	TRBV7-3	NA	NA	CASSSDGTRAQYF	TGTGCCAGCAGCTCGGACGGTACAAGGGCCCAGTACTTC
TRBJ1-2	14	TRBV7-6	few	TRBD1	CASSPPGTGDFYTF	TGTGCCAGCAGCCCACCCGGGACAGGGGATTTCTACACCTTC
TRBJ1-5	18	TRBV30	NA	NA	CAWSPLGISQKAGQPQHF	TGTGCCTGGAGCCCCCTCGGGATTTCTCAAAAGGCTGGTCAGCCCCAGCATTTT
TRBJ2-1	16	TRBV5-1	NA	TRBD2	CASSLLISGGANEQFF	TGCGCCAGCAGCTTGTTGATCAGCGGGGGGGCGAATGAGCAGTTCTTC
TRBJ1-4	14	TRBV5-6	NA	NA	CASSLDLNGEKLFF	TGTGCCAGCAGCTTGGACCTTAACGGGGAAAAACTGTTTTTT
TRBJ1-1	14	TRBV18	NA	TRBD1	CASSPATGESRAFF	TGTGCCAGCTCACCCGCGACAGGGGAGTCGCGAGCTTTCTTT
TRBJ1-2	14	TRBV5-6	NA	NA	CASSLAMANYGYTF	TGTGCCAGCAGCTTGGCCATGGCTAACTATGGCTACACCTTC
TRBJ1-4	17	TRBV30	NA	NA	CAWSAIGTLRTNEKLFF	TGTGCCTGGAGTGCTATAGGAACGCTGAGAACTAATGAAAAACTGTTTTTT
TRBJ2-2	13	TRBV5-1	NA	NA	CASSWDRTGELFF	TGCGCCAGCAGCTGGGATAGAACCGGGGAGCTGTTTTTT
TRBJ1-5	16	TRBV14	NA	NA	CASSQVSVYSNQPQHF	TGTGCCAGCAGCCAAGTTAGCGTTTATAGCAATCAGCCCCAGCATTTT
TRBJ1-4	15	TRBV10-3	NA	NA	CAISDGGGANEKLFF	TGTGCCATCAGTGATGGAGGTGGGGCTAATGAAAAACTGTTTTTT
TRBJ1-1	11	TRBV11-2	NA	NA	CASRRNTEAFF	TGTGCCAGCAGGCGGAACACTGAAGCTTTCTTT